Following are 4 T cell receptor beta chains from one sample sequenced in a study of T-cell reconstitution after alpha-beta-depleted transplantation in children. Construction of the TCRbeta library involved unique molecular identifiers. MiXCR, applied by TCRdb to the PCR reads, yields one record per CDR3 protein. This table holds over 550,000 distinct CDR3 sequences, about 10% found once. This sample comprised PBMCs from the stem cell graft donor, obtained from the stem cell graft. Receptors were obtained from a human donor who donated a stem cell graft to a child with acute myeloid leukemia.

This clonotype was detected a few times. This chain connects TRBV20-1 to TRBJ1-1; D gene uncertain. From germline, CDR1 is DFQATT and CDR2 SNEGSKA (reference sequence). The CDR3 runs 11 residues. The CDR3 coding sequence is TGCAGCCCTAAGGGGAACACTGAAGCTTTCTTT. It translates to CSPKGNTEAFF.

CDR3 nucleotides: TGTGCCAGCAGCGCAGGGGTCCTAAATCAGCCCCAGCATTTT. Residues: CASSAGVLNQPQHF. V is TRBV9 and J is TRBJ1-5; possible D gene TRBD1, 6 bases. Germline lookup yields CDR1 SGDLS and CDR2 YYNGEE. This CDR3 has 14 amino acids. V was pared by 3 bases and J by 4 bases, with 11 bases between.

V usage is TRBV12-1 and J usage is TRBJ2-7; TRBD2 reflects the table's D call only, with no check against the DNA. TRBV12-1 is recorded as a pseudogene. This CDR3 comprises 19 residues. CDR3 sequence (DNA): TGTGCCAGCAGCTTGGTCGACAGGGAGGGACTAGCGGTACTCTACGAGCAGTACTTC. Translating it yields CASSLVDREGLAVLYEQYF.

The rearrangement uses TRBV7-2 and TRBJ1-1; D is possibly TRBD1 (5 bases). Trimming took off 1 base at V and 1 base at J, with 10 bases between the two ends. The germline CDR1 and CDR2 sequences are SGHTA and FQGNSA. The length of the CDR3 is 15 residues. The DNA for the CDR3 is TGTGCCAGCAGCTTAGTTTTGGGGGGGAACACTGAAGCTTTCTTT. The encoded protein is CASSLVLGGNTEAFF.